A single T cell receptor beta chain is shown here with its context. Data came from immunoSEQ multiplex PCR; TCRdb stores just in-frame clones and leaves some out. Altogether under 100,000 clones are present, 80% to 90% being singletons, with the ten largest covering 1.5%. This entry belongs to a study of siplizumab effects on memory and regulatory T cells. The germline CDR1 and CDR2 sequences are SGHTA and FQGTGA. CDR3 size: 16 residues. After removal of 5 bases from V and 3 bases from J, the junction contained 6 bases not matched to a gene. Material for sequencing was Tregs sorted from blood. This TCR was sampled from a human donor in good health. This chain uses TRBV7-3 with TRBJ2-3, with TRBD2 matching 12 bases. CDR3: CASSQGGLAGTDTQYF. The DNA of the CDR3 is TGTGCCAGCAGCCAGGGGGGACTAGCGGGTACAGATACGCAGTATTTT.